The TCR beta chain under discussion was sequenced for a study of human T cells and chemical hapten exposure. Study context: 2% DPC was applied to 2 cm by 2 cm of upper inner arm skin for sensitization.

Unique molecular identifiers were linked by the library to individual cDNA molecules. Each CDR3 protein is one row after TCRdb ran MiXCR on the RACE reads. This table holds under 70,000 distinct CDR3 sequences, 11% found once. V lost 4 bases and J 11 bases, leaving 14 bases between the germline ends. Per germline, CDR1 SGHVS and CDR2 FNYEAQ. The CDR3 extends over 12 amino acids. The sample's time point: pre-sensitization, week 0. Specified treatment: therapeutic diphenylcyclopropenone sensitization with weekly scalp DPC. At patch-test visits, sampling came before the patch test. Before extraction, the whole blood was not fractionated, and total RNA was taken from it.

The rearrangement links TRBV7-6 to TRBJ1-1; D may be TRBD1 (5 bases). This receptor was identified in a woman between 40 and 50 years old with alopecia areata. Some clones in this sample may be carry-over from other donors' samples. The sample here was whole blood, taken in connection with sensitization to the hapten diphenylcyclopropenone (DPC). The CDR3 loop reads CASSSTGGAAFF. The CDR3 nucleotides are TGTGCCAGCAGCTCTACCGGGGGTGCGGCTTTCTTT.